This T cell receptor beta chain appears in the sequencing data of a study of OX40 agonist ivuxolimab in advanced cancers. Looking at the study overall: A mean age of 60 years, range about 20 to 85, was recorded, and approximately 85% were male. Whole-study findings and limits: Clones of CD4+ and CD8+ blood T cells grew by week 6 at doses of 0.1 to 3.0 mg/kg.

Patients were excluded for autoimmune disease history or systemic immunosuppression. Blood samples were obtained at baseline, cycle 4 day 1, and cycle 7 day 1. Profiled with immunoSEQ multiplex PCR; TCRdb holds only in-frame clones, not every one. The sample has some 37,000 clones; 81% are singletons. The V gene's germline CDR1 is SGHRS and CDR2 YFSETQ. CDR3 length: 15 amino acids. V was clipped by 4 bases and J by 8 bases, with 21 bases between them. Of note for this clone: Its specificity is unknown.

Source: CD4+ or CD8+ T cells sorted from blood, taken in a trial of the OX40 agonist ivuxolimab. The receptor's source is an adult with an advanced solid tumor such as melanoma, head and neck, liver or kidney cancer. The rearrangement joins TRBV5-1 to TRBJ1-2; no clear D gene. The CDR3 nucleotides read TGCGCCAGCAGCCCTGATCGGGGAGAAGTAAGGGGCTACACCTTC. It specifies CASSPDRGEVRGYTF.